These 28 T cell receptor beta chains came from one sample sequenced in a study of control samples from healthy donors and cancer patients. The method was immunoSEQ multiplex PCR; TCRdb's version includes in-frame clones alone and lacks a portion of them. The table shows some 90,000 clones, with about nine tenths occurring only once. Material for sequencing was blood. These receptors all come from a woman aged 25 to 39 in good health.

The genes are TRBV6-5 and TRBJ2-1; 8 bases line up with TRBD2. Trimming removed 5 bases from V and 9 bases from J; junction bases left unmatched: 9. CDR1 and CDR2 (germline): MNHEY, SVGAGI. The CDR3 sequence is 14 residues long. The DNA of the CDR3 is TGTGCCAGCAGTCGCAGCGGGAGAGCTTTTGAGCAGTTCTTC. This gives the protein CASSRSGRAFEQFF.

The rearrangement joins TRBV6-5 to TRBJ1-5, with D possibly being TRBD1 (6 bases). In germline, CDR1 is MNHEY, CDR2 SVGAGI. The CDR3 has 13 residues. V was shortened by 7 bases and J by 3 bases, with 10 bases between the two germline ends. The CDR3 sequence: CASMGGLNQPQHF. DNA for the CDR3: TGTGCCAGCATGGGGGGCCTCAATCAGCCCCAGCATTTT.

The genes are TRBV2 and TRBJ1-2, with TRBD1 identical over 8 bases. This CDR3 has 15 residues. The germline V gene encodes CDR1 SNHLY and CDR2 FYNNEI. J was trimmed by 0 bases and V by 5 bases; bases with no gene match: 5. CDR3 protein: CASSPRQGSNYGYTF. The CDR3 bases are TGTGCCAGCAGTCCTAGACAGGGGTCTAACTATGGCTACACCTTC.

This rearrangement joins TRBV28 to TRBJ1-1; D unresolved. Trimming stripped 5 bases from V and 8 bases from J, with 12 bases between. Per germline, CDR1 MDHEN and CDR2 SYDVKM. The CDR3 has 12 amino acids. CDR3: CASSLYSTEAFF. Written as DNA, the CDR3 is TGTGCCAGCAGTCTCTACAGTACCGAAGCTTTCTTT.

CDR3: CASSPRGQGGTGELFF. Here the CDR3 DNA reads TGTGCCAGCAGCCCCCGAGGACAGGGAGGCACCGGGGAGCTGTTTTTT. This rearrangement joins TRBV7-9 to TRBJ2-2; 8 bases are a match to TRBD1. The CDR3 spans 16 residues. Germline assignment: CDR1 SEHNR and CDR2 FQNEAQ (reference sequence). Unmatched junction bases numbered 9, after V lost 5 bases and J lost 4 bases.

The table lists this clone with a count of one. The chain has TRBV19 and TRBJ1-4, with 9 nucleotides matching TRBD1. V gave up 5 bases and J gave up 7 bases; unmatched junction bases: 8. The germline V gene encodes CDR1 LNHDA and CDR2 SQIVND (reference sequence). The CDR3 length is 15 residues. The CDR3 spells CASSVPGQGVEKLFF. The CDR3 DNA sequence: TGTGCCAGTAGTGTACCGGGACAGGGCGTTGAAAAACTGTTTTTT.

The table lists this clone with a count of one. The same CDR3 arises from other DNA sequences in this sample as well. The chain joins TRBV5-1 to TRBJ2-7; 7 bases align to TRBD1. Germline CDR1 is SGHRS and CDR2 is YFSETQ. The trim removed 2 bases at V and 1 base at J, leaving 3 bases unmatched. The CDR3 is 14 amino acids. The CDR3: CASSLDRASYEQYF. As DNA, the CDR3 is TGCGCCAGCAGCTTAGACAGGGCGTCCTACGAGCAGTACTTC.

V and J are TRBV19 and TRBJ1-1; 10 nucleotides match TRBD1. The germline CDR1 and CDR2 sequences are LNHDA and SQIVND (reference sequence). The V and J ends lost 9 bases and 4 bases, in that order; junction bases with no gene match: 2. This CDR3 region has 12 residues. DNA for the CDR3: TGTGCCAGCAGGACAGGGGGCACTGAAGCTTTCTTT. Its translation is CASRTGGTEAFF.

The chain recombines TRBV12-2 with TRBJ2-1; the listed D gene, TRBD2, was not tested against the DNA. TRBV12-2 is shown as a pseudogene. CDR3 length: 14 amino acids. CDR3 sequence (DNA): TGTGCAAGTCGCTCCAGGACTAGCGACAATGAGCAGTTCTTC. This gives the protein CASRSRTSDNEQFF.

This clone occurred once. The J gene is TRBJ2-5, the V gene TRBV23-1, with D hard to call. TRBV23-1 is an ORF, with its function uncertain. CDR3 length equals 13 residues. V was cut by 7 bases and J by 0 bases, with 9 bases left in between. The CDR3 DNA sequence: TGCGCCAGCAATGGGTCCGACCAAGAGACCCAGTACTTC. It encodes CASNGSDQETQYF.

This clone has only a few counts. The chain combines TRBV12-5 with TRBJ2-3; a weak D match, TRBD1 (5 bases). The CDR3 length is 14 residues. The V end lost 6 bases, the J end lost 5 bases, and 15 bases lay between the germline ends. The germline gives CDR1 LGHNT, CDR2 FRNRAP. The chain's CDR3 is CASGPGKSGDTQYF. CDR3 nucleotide sequence: TGTGCTAGTGGCCCAGGGAAATCGGGAGATACGCAGTATTTT.

The genes are TRBV19 and TRBJ1-6; weak D call: TRBD1 (5 bases). Trimming took off 3 bases at V and 5 bases at J, with 11 bases between the two ends. From germline, CDR1 is LNHDA and CDR2 SQIVND (reference sequence). The CDR3 totals 15 residues. The CDR3 loop is CASSIVTANNSPLHF. DNA for the CDR3: TGTGCCAGTAGTATTGTGACAGCCAATAATTCACCCCTCCACTTT.

This clone has just one count. The chain uses TRBV29-1 and TRBJ2-4, with D possibly matching TRBD1 (5 bases). Germline assignment: CDR1 SQVTM and CDR2 ANQGSEA. This CDR3 region has 14 residues. The V gene lost 7 bases and the J gene lost 8 bases, with 21 bases spanning the gap. The CDR3 loop is CSARTSILGDIQYF. The CDR3 DNA reads as TGCAGCGCACGAACTTCAATTTTAGGGGACATTCAGTACTTC.

This chain joins TRBV7-9 and TRBJ1-1, with a weak D call TRBD1 (6 bases). The V gene lost 5 bases and the J gene lost 1 base, with 20 bases spanning the gap. The CDR3 is 17 amino acids. Looked up from germline, CDR1 is SEHNR and CDR2 is FQNEAQ (reference sequence). CDR3 residues: CASSPTGDEDPNTEAFF. The DNA of the CDR3 is TGTGCCAGCAGCCCGACAGGAGATGAGGACCCGAACACTGAAGCTTTCTTT.

V is TRBV4-1 and J is TRBJ2-1, with 8 positions matching TRBD2. The CDR3 consists of 15 residues. V shed 1 base, J shed 12 bases, and the junction held 11 bases outside the gene matches. Germline CDR1 is MGHRA and CDR2 is YSYEKL. The CDR3 sequence is CASSQGSGSWRGQFF. For the CDR3, the DNA is TGCGCCAGCAGCCAAGGGAGCGGGAGCTGGAGGGGGCAGTTCTTC.

The chain links TRBV18 to TRBJ1-2; D gene ambiguous. Germline lookup yields CDR1 KGHSH and CDR2 LQKENI. This CDR3 comprises 13 residues. The V end was cut by 4 bases, the J end by 3 bases, with 9 bases between. The CDR3 DNA reads as TGTGCCAGCTCACTACGACTTGACTATGGCTACACCTTC. Protein sequence: CASSLRLDYGYTF.

This clone was seen only a few times. Here the CDR3 DNA reads TGCGCCAGCAGCCAACAGGACAGGGAGACTGAAGCTTTCTTT. It yields the protein CASSQQDRETEAFF. The V and J genes are TRBV4-1 and TRBJ1-1, with 8 positions matching TRBD1. CDR3 length equals 14 residues. The V and J ends lost 2 bases and 5 bases, in that order; junction bases with no gene match: 4. The V gene's germline CDR1 is MGHRA and CDR2 YSYEKL.

This chain joins TRBV4-2 and TRBJ2-2; 9 bases match TRBD2. CDR3 length: 17 residues. CDR1 is LGHNA, CDR2 YNFKEQ, per germline. V was clipped by 3 bases and J by 1 base; unmatched bases: 6. The CDR3 nucleotides are TGTGCCAGCAGCCAGGAGACTAGCGGAAGGAACACCGGGGAGCTGTTTTTT. It yields the protein CASSQETSGRNTGELFF.

This clone occurred once. The chain has TRBV30 and TRBJ2-3; D unresolved. V lost 0 bases and J lost 10, with 11 bases in between. This CDR3 contains 12 residues. Germline V gene data show CDR1 as GTSNPN and CDR2 as SVGIG (reference sequence). DNA for the CDR3: TGTGCCTGGAGTGTACAGATTCTGGCGCAGTATTTT. Translating gives CAWSVQILAQYF.

This clone was detected once. The genes are TRBV5-4 and TRBJ2-5; TRBD2 agrees at 7 bases. V was pared by 3 bases and J by 3 bases, with 8 bases of the junction left unmatched. Germline loops: CDR1 SGHNT, CDR2 YYREEE (reference sequence). The CDR3 extends over 15 amino acids. CDR3: CASSSGGRTKETQYF. The CDR3, as DNA: TGTGCCAGCAGCTCGGGGGGACGAACCAAAGAGACCCAGTACTTC.

The chain uses TRBV5-1 and TRBJ2-7, with D unresolved. The V end lost 0 bases, the J end lost 2 bases, and 6 bases lay between the germline ends. The germline CDR1 and CDR2 sequences are SGHRS and YFSETQ. The CDR3 sequence is 13 residues long. CDR3 loop: CASSLDLTYEQYF. The CDR3 DNA is TGCGCCAGCAGCTTGGACCTAACCTACGAGCAGTACTTC. Complete variable domain (other parts from reference TRBV5-1 and TRBJ2-7): KAGVTQTPRYLIKTRGQQVTLSCSPISGHRSVSWYQQTPGQGLQFLFEYFSETQRNKGNFPGRFSGRQFSNSRSEMNVSTLELGDSALYLCASSLDLTYEQYFGPGTRLTVT.

CDR3 residues: CASEPGQGEWYTEAFF. CDR3 bases: TGTGCCAGCGAGCCGGGACAGGGGGAGTGGTACACTGAAGCTTTCTTT. V and J are TRBV19 and TRBJ1-1; 11 bases are shared with TRBD1. After removal of 9 bases from V and 3 bases from J, the junction contained 12 bases not matched to a gene. The germline V gene encodes CDR1 LNHDA and CDR2 SQIVND (reference sequence). The CDR3 totals 16 residues.

V is TRBV7-9 and J is TRBJ2-2, with 16 bases identical to TRBD2. The germline gives CDR1 SEHNR, CDR2 FQNEAQ (reference sequence). This CDR3 is built from 18 residues. V shed 1 base and J 6 bases; nucleotides not matched to a gene: 5. Here the CDR3 reads CASSLDVGTSGRAGELFF. The DNA of the CDR3 is TGTGCCAGCAGCTTAGACGTCGGGACTAGCGGGAGGGCCGGGGAGCTGTTTTTT.

The chain is built from TRBV7-7 and TRBJ1-5; 9 nucleotides line up with TRBD1. Germline trimming cut 6 bases from V and 0 bases from J; bases unmatched to any gene: 9. This CDR3 has 17 amino acids. The germline V gene has CDR1 SSHAT and CDR2 FNYEAQ (reference sequence). Here the CDR3 DNA reads TGTGCCAGCAGTCTACGGACAGGGGAAGATAGCAATCAGCCCCAGCATTTT. Its translation is CASSLRTGEDSNQPQHF.

V usage is TRBV5-5 and J usage is TRBJ2-2; no reliable D call. V was pared by 1 base and J by 5 bases, with 12 bases between. This CDR3 has 15 residues. The germline V gene has CDR1 SGHKS and CDR2 YYEKEE (reference sequence). Written as DNA, the CDR3 is TGTGCCAGCAGCTTGTTGCTGGCCAGTACCGGGGAGCTGTTTTTT. This translates into CASSLLLASTGELFF.

V gene TRBV6-6 combines with J gene TRBJ2-1; 8 bases match TRBD2. The ends lost 11 bases at V and 0 bases at J; junction bases unmatched: 6. The CDR3 spans 14 residues. Germline CDR1 MNHNY, CDR2 SVGAGI (reference sequence). CDR3 protein: CAHGAGGSYNEQFF. The CDR3 region has the DNA TGTGCCCACGGGGCGGGGGGCTCCTACAATGAGCAGTTCTTC.

The gene calls are TRBV19 and TRBJ1-2; no definite D call. CDR1 and CDR2 (germline): LNHDA, SQIVND (reference sequence). The CDR3 has 12 amino acids. Trimming cost V 6 bases and J 1 base, with 6 bases left between them. As DNA, the CDR3 is TGTGCCAGTAGGACGGATAACTATGGCTACACCTTC. It yields the protein CASRTDNYGYTF.

A single count supports this clone. The V call is TRBV4-2, the J call TRBJ2-1, with D possibly being TRBD1 (5 bases). This CDR3 spans 13 amino acids. Germline values: CDR1 LGHNA, CDR2 YNFKEQ. V was cut by 3 bases and J by 4 bases, with 7 bases left in between. The CDR3 sequence is CASSQTEYNEQFF. DNA for the CDR3: TGTGCCAGCAGCCAGACAGAGTACAATGAGCAGTTCTTC.